Each of the 31 T cell receptor beta chains below was sequenced from the same sample in a study of T cells after yellow fever vaccination. A single record per CDR3 protein comes from TCRdb applying MiXCR to the 5' RACE reads. The profile shows some 600,000 distinct CDR3 sequences, 9% to 15% of them singletons. This specimen was PBMCs, taken on the day of the yellow fever booster vaccination. These receptors were taken from a man in his thirties or forties who received the YFV17D yellow fever vaccine.

The rearrangement links TRBV25-1 to TRBJ1-1; D remains ambiguous. The CDR3 is made up of 13 amino acids. Deletions cut 1 base from V and 6 bases from J, with 9 bases between. Germline V gene lookup returns CDR1 MGHDK and CDR2 SYGVNS. The CDR3 loop reads CASSEFNDAEAFF. The CDR3 DNA reads TGTGCCAGCAGTGAATTTAATGACGCTGAAGCTTTCTTT.

The chain is built from TRBV18 and TRBJ2-7; no reliable D call. Between the trimmed V and J ends, which lost 2 bases and 5 bases, there was a span of 7 bases. Per the germline V gene, CDR1 is KGHSH and CDR2 is LQKENI. The CDR3 is made up of 12 amino acids. The CDR3 region has the DNA TGTGCCAGCTCACCAAGTTTCCACGAGCAGTACTTC. Protein product: CASSPSFHEQYF.

The chain links TRBV30 to TRBJ2-6, with D uncertain. V dropped 5 bases and J dropped 1 base, with 3 bases sitting between them. Per germline, CDR1 GTSNPN and CDR2 SVGIG (reference sequence). This CDR3 comprises 12 residues. In DNA, the CDR3 is TGTGCCTGGGGTTCTGGGGCCAACGTCCTGACTTTC. It is translated as CAWGSGANVLTF. Full variable domain (remainder filled in from reference TRBV30 and TRBJ2-6): SQTIHQWPATLVQPVGSPLSLECTVEGTSNPNLYWYRQAAGRGLQLLFYSVGIGQISSEVPQNLSASRPQDRQFILSSKKLLLSDSGFYLCAWGSGANVLTFGAGSRLTVL.

The rearrangement uses TRBV20-1 and TRBJ2-7; 7 bases are shared with TRBD1. The CDR3 extends over 13 amino acids. Trimming at V came to 6 bases and at J to 2 bases, leaving 7 bases not matched to a gene. Germline V CDR1 and CDR2: DFQATT, SNEGSKA (reference sequence). CDR3 amino acids: CSAMGQFAYEQYF. The CDR3 region has the DNA TGCAGTGCCATGGGACAGTTTGCCTACGAGCAGTACTTC.

The rearrangement joins TRBV7-2 to TRBJ2-7; D remains ambiguous. Trimming stripped 2 bases from V and 1 base from J, with 9 bases between. Germline V CDR1 and CDR2: SGHTA, FQGNSA. The CDR3 has 14 amino acids. In DNA, the CDR3 is TGTGCCAGCAGCTTATTACACAATTCCTACGAGCAGTACTTC. Translated, it gives CASSLLHNSYEQYF.

CDR3 sequence reads: CSARVRASGRTRSSYNEQFF. The CDR3 nucleotides read TGCAGTGCTAGAGTCCGAGCTAGCGGGAGGACCCGCAGCTCCTACAATGAGCAGTTCTTC. This chain uses TRBV20-1 with TRBJ2-1; 11 positions agree with TRBD2. The CDR3 has 20 residues. V was pared by 1 base and J by 0 bases, with 14 bases of the junction left unmatched. From germline, CDR1 is DFQATT and CDR2 SNEGSKA (reference sequence).

This clonotype showed up just a few times. The chain uses TRBV5-8 and TRBJ2-1; D is possibly TRBD2 (5 bases). Germline V lookup: CDR1 SGHTS, CDR2 YDEGEE. The CDR3 consists of 12 residues. The germline V and J ends were trimmed by 3 bases and 9 bases, with 10 bases remaining between them. CDR3 residues: CASSWSRVEQFF. In DNA form, the CDR3 reads TGTGCCAGCAGCTGGTCGAGGGTTGAGCAGTTCTTC.

On this clonotype itself: A much larger clonotype is one base distant, so this may be a read error. The CDR3 region is CSARGTSGHNEQFF. The CDR3 DNA follows: TGCAGTGCTAGAGGGACTAGCGGTCACAATGAGCAGTTCTTC. The J gene is TRBJ2-1, the V gene TRBV20-1, with 10 bases aligning to TRBD2. The CDR3 has 14 amino acids. The J segment lost 5 bases and the V segment lost 1 base, leaving 2 bases of the junction unmatched. Germline values: CDR1 DFQATT, CDR2 SNEGSKA (reference sequence).

The rearrangement joins TRBV7-6 to TRBJ2-3, with 7 nucleotides matching TRBD2. CDR3 length: 17 amino acids. The germline CDR1 and CDR2 sequences are SGHVS and FNYEAQ. Trimming cost V 3 bases and J 3 bases; bases outside gene matches: 12. The CDR3 nucleotides read TGTGCCAGCAGCTTTATTTCTGCGGGAGCCGGGACAGATACGCAGTATTTT. As protein: CASSFISAGAGTDTQYF.

In DNA form, the CDR3 reads TGCAGCCCTGAGAAGAACACTGAAGCTTTCTTT. Translated: CSPEKNTEAFF. V is TRBV20-1 and J is TRBJ1-1, with D hard to call. CDR1 and CDR2 from the germline V gene are DFQATT and SNEGSKA (reference sequence). The CDR3 covers 11 residues.

The chain uses TRBV5-4 and TRBJ2-7, with D perhaps TRBD1 (5 bases). V was cut by 4 bases and J by 3 bases, with 14 bases left in between. CDR1 SGHNT and CDR2 YYREEE come from the germline V gene (reference sequence). The CDR3 has 14 amino acids. The CDR3 nucleotides read TGTGCCAGCAGCCTCTCATGGGGCAGCTACGAGCAGTACTTC. Its protein product is CASSLSWGSYEQYF.

This chain uses TRBV7-2 with TRBJ1-3; 9 positions agree with TRBD1. The CDR3 loop spans 14 amino acids. Germline CDR1 SGHTA, CDR2 FQGNSA. The J segment lost 9 bases and the V segment lost 5 bases, leaving 8 bases of the junction unmatched. The DNA for the CDR3 is TGTGCCAGCAGCCCGGGACAGGGCATCTCCACCATATATTTT. Protein product: CASSPGQGISTIYF.

The CDR3 bases are TGTGCCAGCAGCACCCACGGGGAGCTGTTTTTT. It codes for CASSTHGELFF. The chain links TRBV7-2 to TRBJ2-2; no clear D gene. The V gene's germline CDR1 is SGHTA and CDR2 FQGNSA. V was pared by 5 bases and J by 7 bases, with 5 bases between. The length of the CDR3 is 11 residues.

This clonotype came up once. The chain joins TRBV27 to TRBJ2-1, with 9 bases identical to TRBD1. CDR3 size: 16 residues. Germline V gene data show CDR1 as MNHEY and CDR2 as SMNVEV (reference sequence). The junction had 9 bases not matched to a gene; V was cut back by 5 bases and J by 4 bases. The CDR3 spells CASSPRAGQGYNEQFF. As DNA, the CDR3 is TGTGCCAGCAGTCCCCGGGCGGGACAGGGATACAATGAGCAGTTCTTC.

The chain links TRBV12-3 or TRBV12-4 to TRBJ2-1; 8 nucleotides line up with TRBD2. This CDR3 contains 18 residues. V was clipped by 1 base and J by 9 bases; unmatched bases: 17. This CDR3 is CASSLERPAGEGSFEQFF. The DNA of the CDR3 is TGTGCCAGCAGTTTAGAACGCCCAGCGGGAGAGGGGTCCTTTGAGCAGTTCTTC.

This clonotype came up many times. A read error may produce the germline difference seen at one junction end. The V call is TRBV7-2, the J call TRBJ2-1, with D maybe TRBD1 (6 bases). The CDR3 totals 12 residues. CDR1 SGHTA and CDR2 FQGNSA come from the germline V gene. The CDR3 loop is CASRLAGAEQFF. The CDR3 DNA is TGTGCCAGCAGATTAGCAGGGGCTGAGCAGTTCTTC.

The V and J genes are TRBV20-1 and TRBJ2-3, with D hard to call. CDR1 and CDR2 (germline): DFQATT, SNEGSKA (reference sequence). V dropped 2 bases and J dropped 5 bases, with 11 bases sitting between them. The CDR3 has 13 amino acids. The CDR3 DNA reads TGCAGTGCTAGAAGGTCGTTTGGAGATACGCAGTATTTT. Translating it yields CSARRSFGDTQYF.

This clonotype turned up a few times. The J gene is TRBJ1-2, the V gene TRBV29-1, with D perhaps matching TRBD1 (5 bases). The V gene's germline CDR1 is SQVTM and CDR2 ANQGSEA. Trimming pared 3 bases from V and 4 bases from J, leaving 18 bases between. The CDR3 extends over 15 amino acids. This CDR3 is CSVDTPSAGRYGYTF. The CDR3 DNA reads as TGCAGCGTTGATACCCCTTCCGCGGGGCGCTATGGCTACACCTTC.

The V gene is TRBV4-2, the J gene TRBJ2-3; TRBD1 matches 8 bases. After removal of 10 bases from V and 4 bases from J, the junction contained 19 bases not matched to a gene. From germline, CDR1 is LGHNA and CDR2 YNFKEQ. The CDR3 contains 17 residues. CDR3 bases: TGTGCCATCGGCCCTGGGCTCCCCGGGACAGGCTCAGATACGCAGTATTTT. Amino acid sequence: CAIGPGLPGTGSDTQYF.

The CDR3 region has the DNA TGCAGCGTCTCGGAGGGCGAAGAGACCCAGTACTTC. Its translation: CSVSEGEETQYF. The chain has TRBV29-1 and TRBJ2-5, with D perhaps TRBD2 (6 bases). Per the germline V gene, CDR1 is SQVTM and CDR2 is ANQGSEA. V was shortened by 6 bases and J by 3 bases, with 11 bases between the two germline ends. This CDR3 region has 12 residues.

This sequence joins TRBV20-1 and TRBJ1-5; TRBD1 is a possible D gene (5 bases). The CDR3 consists of 14 residues. V was trimmed by 5 bases and J by 2 bases, leaving 13 bases between them. The germline gives CDR1 DFQATT, CDR2 SNEGSKA (reference sequence). CDR3 in amino acids: CSAAQGSRNQPQHF. CDR3 DNA: TGCAGTGCTGCTCAGGGATCGCGCAATCAGCCCCAGCATTTT.

In its sample, this clonotype was seen many times. The chain joins TRBV12-3 or TRBV12-4 to TRBJ2-5; D is undetermined. Between the trimmed V and J ends, which lost 8 bases and 4 bases, there was a span of 14 bases. The CDR3 is made up of 13 amino acids. This chain's CDR3 is CASGPNTRETQYF. For the CDR3, the DNA is TGTGCCAGCGGACCCAATACCAGAGAGACCCAGTACTTC.

J is TRBJ2-1 and V is TRBV6-5, with D perhaps given as TRBD1 or TRBD2 (5 bases each). With 0 bases removed from V and 7 bases from J, the gap between germline ends came to 10 bases. Germline CDR1 is MNHEY and CDR2 is SVGAGI. This CDR3 is 14 amino acids long. The CDR3 is CASSYSAGTNEQFF. Here the CDR3 DNA reads TGTGCCAGCAGTTACTCTGCCGGGACGAATGAGCAGTTCTTC.

This clonotype was detected a few times. This sequence joins TRBV15 and TRBJ2-5; 8 nucleotides agree with TRBD2. The CDR3 sequence is 17 residues long. CDR1 is LNHNV, CDR2 YYDKDF, per germline (reference sequence). J gave up 1 base and V 0 bases, and 7 bases lay outside the gene matches. CDR3 amino acids: CATSREGLGGVQETQYF. CDR3 DNA sequence: TGTGCCACCAGCAGAGAGGGTCTCGGGGGGGTCCAAGAGACCCAGTACTTC.

This clonotype was seen only a few times. The rearrangement uses TRBV29-1 and TRBJ2-3; no definite D call. Germline CDR1 and CDR2: SQVTM and ANQGSEA. The CDR3 covers 11 residues. V lost 5 bases to trimming and J lost 6 bases, with 9 bases between them. The chain's CDR3 is CSVQPLDTQYF. As DNA, the CDR3 is TGCAGCGTTCAACCACTCGATACGCAGTATTTT.

The chain has TRBV20-1 and TRBJ2-3, with a weak D call TRBD2 (6 bases). The CDR3 extends over 13 amino acids. Trimming removed 2 bases at V and 4 bases at J, with 10 bases between. The germline V gene has CDR1 DFQATT and CDR2 SNEGSKA (reference sequence). CDR3 sequence: CSARPGGPDTQYF. The CDR3 bases are TGCAGTGCTAGACCCGGGGGTCCAGATACGCAGTATTTT.

This clonotype was recorded at least ten times. The chain combines TRBV5-6 with TRBJ1-6, with 10 bases lining up with TRBD1. Germline V gene sequence: CDR1 SGHDT, CDR2 YYEEEE. V shed 5 bases, J shed 6 bases, and the junction held 5 bases outside the gene matches. The CDR3 runs to 15 residues. CDR3 sequence: CASRRQGAGNSPLHF. CDR3 coding DNA: TGTGCCAGCAGACGACAGGGGGCTGGTAATTCACCCCTCCACTTT.

This clonotype was seen at least ten times. The rearrangement links TRBV20-1 to TRBJ1-5; possible D gene TRBD1, 5 bases. The germline V gene encodes CDR1 DFQATT and CDR2 SNEGSKA (reference sequence). CDR3 length equals 13 residues. The V end was cut by 3 bases, the J end by 5 bases, with 11 bases between. The CDR3 is CSASRDPYQPQHF. DNA for the CDR3: TGCAGTGCTAGCCGGGACCCCTATCAGCCCCAGCATTTT.

This clonotype was detected a few times. The chain has TRBV15 and TRBJ2-2; 9 bases match TRBD2. Germline V gene sequence: CDR1 LNHNV, CDR2 YYDKDF (reference sequence). Unmatched junction bases numbered 3, after V lost 1 base and J lost 6 bases. CDR3 length: 15 residues. The CDR3 loop reads CATSRGLADSGELFF. In DNA, the CDR3 is TGTGCCACCAGCAGAGGACTAGCGGATTCCGGGGAGCTGTTTTTT. The full variable domain, completed using reference TRBV15 and TRBJ2-2, is DAMVIQNPRYQVTQFGKPVTLSCSQTLNHNVMYWYQQKSSQAPKLLFHYYDKDFNNEADTPDNFQSRRPNTSFCFLDIRSPGLGDTAMYLCATSRGLADSGELFFGEGSRLTVL.

This clonotype has a handful of counts. This chain joins TRBV21-1 and TRBJ2-1; the D call TRBD2 from the table was never checked on the DNA. TRBV21-1 is termed a pseudogene. This CDR3 has 18 amino acids. The CDR3 loop reads CASSTSSSGSGSYNEQFF. CDR3 in DNA: TGTGCCAGCAGCACCTCCTCTAGCGGGAGTGGTTCCTACAATGAGCAGTTCTTC.

The sample holds a few counts of this clonotype. The genes are TRBV11-2 and TRBJ1-3, with TRBD1 as a possible D gene (6 bases). Trimming stripped 2 bases from V and 0 bases from J, with 17 bases between. Germline assignment: CDR1 SGHAT and CDR2 FQNNGV. CDR3 size: 18 residues. CDR3 DNA sequence: TGTGCCAGCAGCTTATTCTGGGGGCAAGGTTACTCTGGAAACACCATATATTTT. It yields the protein CASSLFWGQGYSGNTIYF.